These T cell receptor beta chains were read from a single sample in a study of blood T cells in healthy people across ages. TCRdb redid the calling of the 5' RACE reads with MiXCR, one entry per CDR3 protein. This table has about 680,000 distinct CDR3 sequences, about 52% appearing once. Sequencing was performed on blood. These receptors were taken from a woman aged 55-75 years in good health. The CDR3 runs from the conserved cysteine through the conserved F or W. The D gene is left open where the match is weak. Some rows have no size entry. The others give once, few or many, or a class for an expanded clone.

d_call | j_call | v_call | clone_size | cdr3_aa | cdr3_nt
- | TRBJ2-1 | TRBV7-9 | - | CASSDPTSYEQFF | TGTGCCAGCAGCGACCCTACTAGTTATGAGCAGTTCTTC
TRBD2 | TRBJ2-5 | TRBV4-1 | - | CASSQGLASAQETQYF | TGCGCCAGCAGCCAAGGACTAGCGTCCGCACAAGAGACCCAGTACTTC
- | TRBJ2-7 | TRBV12-3/TRBV12-4 | - | CASSLRRVNHEQYF | TGTGCCAGCAGTCTAAGAAGGGTTAATCACGAGCAGTACTTC
TRBD2 | TRBJ2-4 | TRBV5-1 | - | CASSGGTSGNIQYF | TGCGCCAGCAGCGGCGGGACTAGCGGAAACATTCAGTACTTC
- | TRBJ2-3 | TRBV5-1 | - | CASSGHNTDTQYF | TGCGCCAGCAGCGGGCACAACACAGATACGCAGTATTTT
- | TRBJ1-2 | TRBV4-2 | - | CASSPSAEGITYGYTF | TGTGCCAGCAGCCCATCTGCCGAGGGAATAACCTATGGCTACACCTTC
- | TRBJ2-7 | TRBV4-1 | few | CATNSRGGYEQYF | TGCGCCACCAATTCGCGGGGCGGCTACGAGCAGTACTTC
TRBD2 | TRBJ2-7 | TRBV29-1 | many | CSGHPTECLGGLAVFYEQYF | TGCAGCGGTCATCCGACAGAGTGCCTGGGGGGACTAGCGGTTTTCTACGAGCAGTACTTC
- | TRBJ1-2 | TRBV5-6 | few | CASSLRFYGYTF | TGTGCCAGCAGCTTACGGTTCTATGGCTACACCTTC
TRBD2 | TRBJ2-7 | TRBV12-3/TRBV12-4 | few | CASSPSSGRVSEQYF | TGTGCCAGCAGTCCCTCGAGCGGGAGGGTCTCCGAGCAGTACTTC
- | TRBJ1-5 | TRBV20-1 | few | CSATQALQPQHF | TGCAGTGCTACTCAGGCCCTACAGCCCCAGCATTTT
- | TRBJ2-1 | TRBV2 | few | CASSAGRDNEQFF | TGCGCCAGCAGCGCCGGGAGAGACAATGAGCAGTTCTTC
- | TRBJ2-5 | TRBV18 | - | CASSPDREQYF | TGTGCCAGCTCACCAGACCGTGAGCAGTACTTC
TRBD2 | TRBJ2-7 | TRBV9 | - | CASSVQAGGTYEQYF | TGTGCCAGCAGCGTACAAGCGGGAGGGACCTACGAGCAGTACTTC
TRBD2 | TRBJ2-1 | TRBV7-8 | - | CASSLRLAGVVDEQFF | TGTGCCAGCAGCCTCCGACTAGCGGGAGTAGTAGATGAGCAGTTCTTC
TRBD1 | TRBJ1-1 | TRBV27 | - | CASSRGPGNTEAFF | TGTGCCAGCAGCAGGGGGCCAGGGAACACTGAAGCTTTCTTT
TRBD2 | TRBJ2-1 | TRBV25-1 | - | CASGVAGSYYNEQFF | TGTGCCAGCGGAGTAGCGGGCTCTTACTACAATGAGCAGTTCTTC
TRBD2 | TRBJ2-7 | TRBV5-6 | - | CASSLQGLASYEQYF | TGTGCCAGCAGCTTGCAAGGACTAGCTTCCTACGAGCAGTACTTC
- | TRBJ1-1 | TRBV15 | - | CATSRARPNREGTEAFF | TGTGCCACCAGCAGAGCCCGTCCAAACAGGGAGGGCACTGAAGCTTTCTTT
- | TRBJ2-7 | TRBV20-1 | - | CSASIRAGHEQYF | TGCAGTGCTAGCATCAGGGCGGGCCACGAGCAGTACTTC
- | TRBJ1-1 | TRBV29-1 | - | CSAQGLNTEAFF | TGCAGCGCACAGGGTCTGAACACTGAAGCTTTCTTT
- | TRBJ2-7 | TRBV25-1 | - | CASSEWGHEQYF | TGTGCCAGCAGTGAATGGGGGCACGAGCAGTACTTC
TRBD1 | TRBJ2-7 | TRBV28 | - | CASEGARYEQYF | TGTGCCAGCGAGGGGGCAAGGTACGAGCAGTACTTC
- | TRBJ2-7 | TRBV7-2 | - | CASSRPEVGTYEQYF | TGTGCCAGCAGCCGACCCGAGGTCGGGACCTACGAGCAGTACTTC
- | TRBJ2-1 | TRBV29-1 | - | CSVGEMPDLNSYNEQFF | TGCAGCGTTGGGGAGATGCCCGATCTGAACTCCTACAATGAGCAGTTCTTC
- | TRBJ1-2 | TRBV28 | - | CASSSDRIGYTF | TGTGCCAGCAGTTCGGACAGAATCGGCTACACCTTC
TRBD1 | TRBJ1-2 | TRBV14 | - | CASSQYTGGADGYTF | TGTGCCAGCAGCCAATACACAGGGGGCGCGGATGGCTACACCTTC
- | TRBJ2-1 | TRBV25-1 | - | CASPAQLTDNEQFF | TGTGCCAGCCCGGCACAGCTAACCGACAATGAGCAGTTCTTC